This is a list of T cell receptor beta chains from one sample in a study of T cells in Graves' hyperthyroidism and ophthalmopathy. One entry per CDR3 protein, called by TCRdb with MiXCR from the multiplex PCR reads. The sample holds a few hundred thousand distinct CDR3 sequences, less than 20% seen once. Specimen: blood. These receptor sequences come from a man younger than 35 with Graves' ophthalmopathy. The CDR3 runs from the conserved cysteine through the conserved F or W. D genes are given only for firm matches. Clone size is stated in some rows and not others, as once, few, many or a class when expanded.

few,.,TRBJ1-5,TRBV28,TGTGCCAGTGTGGTCGGCAATCAGCCCCAGCATTTT,CASVVGNQPQHF
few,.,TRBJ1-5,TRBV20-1,TGCAGTGCTAGCCTGCCGGCCAGCAACAATCAGCCCCAGCATTTT,CSASLPASNNQPQHF
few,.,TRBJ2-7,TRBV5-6,TGTGCCAGCAGCTCTCCCGGGGAAGGGGGTACCGAGCAGTACTTC,CASSSPGEGGTEQYF
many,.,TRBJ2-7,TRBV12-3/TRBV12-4,TGTGCCAGCAGCCTAAAGTCCCAGGGCCACGAGCAGTACTTC,CASSLKSQGHEQYF
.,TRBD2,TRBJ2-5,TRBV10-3,TGTGCCATCAGTTCTGGACTAGCGGGGTCACAAGAGACCCAGTACTTC,CAISSGLAGSQETQYF
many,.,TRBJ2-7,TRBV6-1,TGTGCCAGCAGGAGAGACTCGGCCTACGAGCAGTACTTC,CASRRDSAYEQYF
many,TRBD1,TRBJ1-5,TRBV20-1,TGCAGTGCCGGGGACAGGGGTAGCAATCAGCCCCAGCATTTT,CSAGDRGSNQPQHF
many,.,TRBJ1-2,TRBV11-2,TGTGCCAGCAGCTTAAGTCAGTTAGGTGGCTACACCTTC,CASSLSQLGGYTF
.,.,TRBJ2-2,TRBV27,TGTGCCAGCAGTTTACGAGTTGGCGGGGAGCTGTTTTTT,CASSLRVGGELFF
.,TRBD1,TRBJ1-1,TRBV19,TGTGCCAGTAGTCAGGGACAGACAGGATTGCCCACTGAAGCTTTCTTT,CASSQGQTGLPTEAFF
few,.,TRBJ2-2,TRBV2,TGTGCCAGCGCGCAGGGCCGTATGACCGGGGAGCTGTTTTTT,CASAQGRMTGELFF
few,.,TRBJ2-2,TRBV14,TGTGCCAGCAGCCAATTTAGAGGCGGGGAGCTGTTTTTT,CASSQFRGGELFF
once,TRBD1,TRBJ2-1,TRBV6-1,TGTGCCAGCAGTGAGATTGCGGGACAGGGGTCGAATGAGCAGTTCTTC,CASSEIAGQGSNEQFF
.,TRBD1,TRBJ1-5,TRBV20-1,TGCAGTGCTTCCGAGGGGACAGGGGATCAGCCCCAGCATTTT,CSASEGTGDQPQHF